This T cell receptor (beta chain) was documented in a study of blood T cells in healthy people across ages. Study-level findings and limits: It was not known whether donors were CMV positive (a possible confounder of expanded clonotype changes). Correlation between TCR beta diversity and naive T cell percentage was strong. Getting older went along with TCR beta diversity per million T cells dropping roughly linearly.

The germline V gene has CDR1 SGHDN and CDR2 FVKESK. This CDR3 spans 14 amino acids. V gave up 1 base and J gave up 8 bases, with 14 bases separating them. Together with a sample-barcoded 5' primer, a J-beta primer mix was included in a second PCR lasting about 6 to 11 cycles. TCRdb reprocessed the 5' RACE reads via MiXCR and lists one record per CDR3 protein. The sample carries roughly 730,000 distinct CDR3 sequences, just over 55% recorded once. As for this clonotype: Its antigen is still unknown.

The TCR sequence derives from a man aged 40-55 years in good health. This chain joins TRBV14 and TRBJ1-2; D ambiguous. The sample taken for sequencing was blood. CDR3: CASSQGAVVAGYTF. The CDR3 DNA reads as TGTGCCAGCAGCCAAGGAGCGGTCGTCGCGGGCTACACCTTC.